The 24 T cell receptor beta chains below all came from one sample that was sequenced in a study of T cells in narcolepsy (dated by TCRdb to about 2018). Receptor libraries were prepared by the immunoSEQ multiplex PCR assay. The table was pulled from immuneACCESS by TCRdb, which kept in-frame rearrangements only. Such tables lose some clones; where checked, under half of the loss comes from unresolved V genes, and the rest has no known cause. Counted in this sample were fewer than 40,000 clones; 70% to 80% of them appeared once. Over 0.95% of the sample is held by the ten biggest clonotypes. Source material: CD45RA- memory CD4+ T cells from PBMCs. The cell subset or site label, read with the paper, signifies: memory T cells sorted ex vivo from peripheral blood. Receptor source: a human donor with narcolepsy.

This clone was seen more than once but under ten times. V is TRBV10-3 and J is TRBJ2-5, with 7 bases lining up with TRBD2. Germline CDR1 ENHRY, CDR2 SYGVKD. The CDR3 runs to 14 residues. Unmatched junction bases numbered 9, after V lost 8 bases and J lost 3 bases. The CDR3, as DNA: TGTGCCATCCGGGACGGGGGGTCCAAAGAGACCCAGTACTTC. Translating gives CAIRDGGSKETQYF.

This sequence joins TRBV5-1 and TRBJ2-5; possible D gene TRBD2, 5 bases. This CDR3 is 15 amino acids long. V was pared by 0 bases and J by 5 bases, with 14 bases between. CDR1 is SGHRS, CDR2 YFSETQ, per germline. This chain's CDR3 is CASSLAPELVETQYF. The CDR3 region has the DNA TGCGCCAGCAGCTTGGCCCCCGAACTAGTGGAGACCCAGTACTTC.

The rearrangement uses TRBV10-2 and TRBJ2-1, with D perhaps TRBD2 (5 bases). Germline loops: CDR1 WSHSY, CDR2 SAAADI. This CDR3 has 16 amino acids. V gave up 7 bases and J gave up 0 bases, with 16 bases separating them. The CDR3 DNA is TGCGCCAGCACCCGGACTCTGCTCCGCTCCTACAATGAGCAGTTCTTC. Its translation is CASTRTLLRSYNEQFF.

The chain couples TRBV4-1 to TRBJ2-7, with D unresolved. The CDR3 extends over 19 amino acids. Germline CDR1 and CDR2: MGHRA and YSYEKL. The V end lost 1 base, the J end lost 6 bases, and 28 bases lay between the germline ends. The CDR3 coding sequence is TGCGCCAGCAGCCAAGTCATCCAGGCGACCTCGACACGCCCGTTCGAGCAGTACTTC. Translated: CASSQVIQATSTRPFEQYF.

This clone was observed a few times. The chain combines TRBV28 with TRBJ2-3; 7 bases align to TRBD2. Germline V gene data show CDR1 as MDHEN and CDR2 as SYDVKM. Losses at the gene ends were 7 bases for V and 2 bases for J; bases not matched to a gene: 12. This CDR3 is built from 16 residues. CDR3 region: CASTPDASGLTDTQYF. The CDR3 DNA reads TGTGCCAGCACCCCTGACGCTAGCGGACTCACAGATACGCAGTATTTT.

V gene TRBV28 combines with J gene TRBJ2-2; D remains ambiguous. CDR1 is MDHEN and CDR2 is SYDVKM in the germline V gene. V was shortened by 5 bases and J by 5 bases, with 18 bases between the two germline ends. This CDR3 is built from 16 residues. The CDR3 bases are TGTGCCAGCAGTGTACTACGCGGAGAACGGACCGGGGAGCTGTTTTTT. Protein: CASSVLRGERTGELFF.

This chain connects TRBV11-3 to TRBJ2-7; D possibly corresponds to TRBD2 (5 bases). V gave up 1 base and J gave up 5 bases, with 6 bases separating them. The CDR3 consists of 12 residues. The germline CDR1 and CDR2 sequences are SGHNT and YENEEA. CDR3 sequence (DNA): TGTGCCAGCAGCTTAGGACTAAACGAGCAGTACTTC. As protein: CASSLGLNEQYF.

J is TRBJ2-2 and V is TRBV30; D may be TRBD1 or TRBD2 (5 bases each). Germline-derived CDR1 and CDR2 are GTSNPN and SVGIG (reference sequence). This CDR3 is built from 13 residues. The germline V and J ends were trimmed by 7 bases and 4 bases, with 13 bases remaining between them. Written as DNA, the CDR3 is TGTGCCTCGCAGGGACGGGGCACCGGGGAGCTGTTTTTT. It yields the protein CASQGRGTGELFF. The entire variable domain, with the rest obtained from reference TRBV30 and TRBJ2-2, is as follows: SQTIHQWPATLVQPVGSPLSLECTVEGTSNPNLYWYRQAAGRGLQLLFYSVGIGQISSEVPQNLSASRPQDRQFILSSKKLLLSDSGFYLCASQGRGTGELFFGEGSRLTVL.

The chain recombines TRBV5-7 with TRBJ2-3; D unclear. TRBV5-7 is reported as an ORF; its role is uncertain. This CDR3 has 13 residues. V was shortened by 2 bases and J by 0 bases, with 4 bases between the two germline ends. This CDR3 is CASSFLSTDTQYF. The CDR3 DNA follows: TGTGCCAGCAGCTTCCTAAGCACAGATACGCAGTATTTT.

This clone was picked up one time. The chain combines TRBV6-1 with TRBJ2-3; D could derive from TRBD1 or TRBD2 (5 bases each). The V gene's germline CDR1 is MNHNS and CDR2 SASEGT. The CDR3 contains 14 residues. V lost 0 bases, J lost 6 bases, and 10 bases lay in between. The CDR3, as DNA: TGTGCCAGCAGTGAAGCAGGCAGGGAGGATACGCAGTATTTT. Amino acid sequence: CASSEAGREDTQYF.

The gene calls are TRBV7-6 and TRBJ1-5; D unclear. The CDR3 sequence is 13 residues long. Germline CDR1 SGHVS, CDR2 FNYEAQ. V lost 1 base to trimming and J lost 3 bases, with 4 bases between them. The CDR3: CASSLEANQPQHF. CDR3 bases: TGTGCCAGCAGCTTAGAGGCCAATCAGCCCCAGCATTTT.

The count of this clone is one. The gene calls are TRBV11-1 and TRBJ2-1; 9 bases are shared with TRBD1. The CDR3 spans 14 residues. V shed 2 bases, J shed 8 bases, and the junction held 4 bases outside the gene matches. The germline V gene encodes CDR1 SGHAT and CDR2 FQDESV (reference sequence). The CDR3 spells CASSLRDRDHEQFF. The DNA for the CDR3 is TGTGCCAGCAGCTTACGGGACAGGGACCATGAGCAGTTCTTC.

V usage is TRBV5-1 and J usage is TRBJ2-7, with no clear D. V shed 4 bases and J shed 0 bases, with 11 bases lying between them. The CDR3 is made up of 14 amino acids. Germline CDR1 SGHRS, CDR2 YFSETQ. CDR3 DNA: TGCGCCAGCAGCATTGCCATGAGCTCCTACGAGCAGTACTTC. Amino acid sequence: CASSIAMSSYEQYF.

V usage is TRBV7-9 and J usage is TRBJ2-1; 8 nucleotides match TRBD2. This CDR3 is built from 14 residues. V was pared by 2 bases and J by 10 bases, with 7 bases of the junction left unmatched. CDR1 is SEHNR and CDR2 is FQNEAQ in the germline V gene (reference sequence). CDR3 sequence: CASSLREGPGEQFF. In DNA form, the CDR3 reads TGTGCCAGCAGCTTACGGGAGGGACCGGGCGAGCAGTTCTTC.

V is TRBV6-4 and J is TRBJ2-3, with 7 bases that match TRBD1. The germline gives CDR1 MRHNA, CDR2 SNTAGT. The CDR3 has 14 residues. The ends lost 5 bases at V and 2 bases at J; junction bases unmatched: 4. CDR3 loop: CASSRDSYTDTQYF. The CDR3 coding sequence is TGTGCCAGCAGTCGGGACAGCTACACAGATACGCAGTATTTT.

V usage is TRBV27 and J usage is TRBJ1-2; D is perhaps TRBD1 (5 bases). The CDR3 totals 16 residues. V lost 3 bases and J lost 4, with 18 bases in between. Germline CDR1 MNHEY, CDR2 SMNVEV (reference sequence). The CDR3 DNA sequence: TGTGCCAGCAGTTTTGTACAGGCCGGTGGGGTCTATGGCTACACCTTC. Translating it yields CASSFVQAGGVYGYTF.

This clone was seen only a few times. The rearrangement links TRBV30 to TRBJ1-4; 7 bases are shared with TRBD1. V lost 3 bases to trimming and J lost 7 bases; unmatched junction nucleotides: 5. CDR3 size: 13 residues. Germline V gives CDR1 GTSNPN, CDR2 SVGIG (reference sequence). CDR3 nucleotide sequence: TGTGCCTGGAGGAAGGGGGCCCTTGAAAAACTGTTTTTT. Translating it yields CAWRKGALEKLFF. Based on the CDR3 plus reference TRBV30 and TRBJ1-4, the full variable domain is SQTIHQWPATLVQPVGSPLSLECTVEGTSNPNLYWYRQAAGRGLQLLFYSVGIGQISSEVPQNLSASRPQDRQFILSSKKLLLSDSGFYLCAWRKGALEKLFFGSGTQLSVL.

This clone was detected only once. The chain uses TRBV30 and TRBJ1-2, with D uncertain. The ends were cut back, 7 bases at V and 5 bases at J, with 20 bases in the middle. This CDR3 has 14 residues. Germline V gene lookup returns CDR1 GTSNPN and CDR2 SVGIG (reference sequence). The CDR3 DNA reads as TGTGCCTCCATAACCGGACGAGCGGCTTATGGCTACACCTTC. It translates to CASITGRAAYGYTF.

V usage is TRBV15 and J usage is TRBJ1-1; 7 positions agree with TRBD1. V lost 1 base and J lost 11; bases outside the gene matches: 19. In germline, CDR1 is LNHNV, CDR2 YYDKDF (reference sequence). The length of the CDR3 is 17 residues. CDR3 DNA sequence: TGTGCCACCAGCAGAGCCGGGGACAGCCTCCCCCAGGGGGTTGCTTTCTTT. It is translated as CATSRAGDSLPQGVAFF.

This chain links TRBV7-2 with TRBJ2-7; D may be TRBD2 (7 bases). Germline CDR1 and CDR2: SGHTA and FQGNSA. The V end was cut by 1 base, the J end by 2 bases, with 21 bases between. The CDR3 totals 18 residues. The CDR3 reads CASSLGRGQAGWTYEQYF. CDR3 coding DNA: TGTGCCAGCAGCTTAGGCCGGGGGCAAGCGGGGTGGACCTACGAGCAGTACTTC.

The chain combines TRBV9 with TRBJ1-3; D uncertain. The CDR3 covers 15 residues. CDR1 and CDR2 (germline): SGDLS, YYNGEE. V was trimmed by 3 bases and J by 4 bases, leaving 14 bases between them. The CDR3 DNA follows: TGTGCCAGCAGCGCCGCGGGATCGGGAGGAAACACCATATATTTT. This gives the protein CASSAAGSGGNTIYF.

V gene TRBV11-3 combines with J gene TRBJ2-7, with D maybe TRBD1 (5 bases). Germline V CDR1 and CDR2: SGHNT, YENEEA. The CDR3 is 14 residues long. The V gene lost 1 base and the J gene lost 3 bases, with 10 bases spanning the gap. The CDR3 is CASSLAAGFYEQYF. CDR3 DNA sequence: TGTGCCAGCAGCTTAGCGGCAGGGTTCTACGAGCAGTACTTC.

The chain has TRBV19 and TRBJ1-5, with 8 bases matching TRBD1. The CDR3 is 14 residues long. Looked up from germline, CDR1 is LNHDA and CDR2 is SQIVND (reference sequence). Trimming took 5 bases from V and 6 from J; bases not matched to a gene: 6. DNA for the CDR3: TGTGCCAGTAGTGCTGGACAGGGAGCTCAGCCCCAGCATTTT. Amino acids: CASSAGQGAQPQHF.

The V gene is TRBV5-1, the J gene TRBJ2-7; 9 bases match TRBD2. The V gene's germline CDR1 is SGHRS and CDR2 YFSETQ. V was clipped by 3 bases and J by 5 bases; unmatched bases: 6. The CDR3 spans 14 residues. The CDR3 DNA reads TGCGCCAGCAGCTCCGGGACTAGCATAAACGAGCAGTACTTC. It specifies CASSSGTSINEQYF.